This is a list of T cell receptor beta chains from one sample in a study of cytomegalovirus exposure and HLA in healthy donors. Sequenced by immunoSEQ multiplex PCR; TCRdb stores in-frame clones only, minus some. The listing records approximately 140,000 clones. Source material: PBMCs. Receptors were obtained from a woman under 30 in good health and CMV-seronegative. Both conserved end residues are part of each CDR3. D genes are given only for firm matches.

V	J	D	DNA	CDR3
TRBV7-2	TRBJ2-3	.	TGTGCCAGCAGCTATCGAGTCACAGATACGCAGTATTTT	CASSYRVTDTQYF
TRBV5-1	TRBJ2-1	TRBD1	TGCGCCAGCAGATTTGGACAGGGCAATGAGCAGTTCTTC	CASRFGQGNEQFF
TRBV19	TRBJ2-3	.	TGTGCCAGTAGTATAGGACGGGAGAGGTCAGATACGCAGTATTTT	CASSIGRERSDTQYF
TRBV4-3	TRBJ2-3	TRBD2	TGCACCAGCAGCCCAGGACTAGCGGGGTCCGTTCATACGCAGTATTTT	CTSSPGLAGSVHTQYF
TRBV7-2	TRBJ1-2	.	TGTGCCAGCAGCTTAGTTTCGGGGATTGAAGGCTACACCTTC	CASSLVSGIEGYTF
TRBV28	TRBJ2-3	TRBD2	TGTGCCAGCAGCAGGGCGGGAGGGCGAGATACGCAGTATTTT	CASSRAGGRDTQYF
TRBV18	TRBJ2-7	TRBD2	TGTGCCAGCTCATCACGTTCGGCTAGCGGGAGGACAGACGAGCAGTACTTC	CASSSRSASGRTDEQYF
TRBV2	TRBJ1-2	.	TGTGCCAGCAGGAGAGAAGACTATGGCTACACCTTC	CASRREDYGYTF
TRBV5-1	TRBJ1-3	.	TGCGCCAGCAGCTTGGACAGCACCTCTGGAAACACCATATATTTT	CASSLDSTSGNTIYF
TRBV11-3	TRBJ2-3	TRBD2	TGTGCCAGCAGTATATCCACTAGCGGGCATACGCAGTATTTT	CASSISTSGHTQYF
TRBV27	TRBJ2-3	TRBD1	TGTGCCAGCAGTTCACTCCCACCGACAGGGAACGGAGATACGCAGTATTTT	CASSSLPPTGNGDTQYF
TRBV5-4	TRBJ2-7	.	TGTGCCAGCAGCTTGGCCTTGGCAGGGCGAACCTACGAGCAGTACTTC	CASSLALAGRTYEQYF
TRBV6-4	TRBJ2-2	TRBD2	TGTGCCAGCAGTGACTCGGGCGGGGGGGGCAACACCGGGGAGCTGTTTTTT	CASSDSGGGGNTGELFF
TRBV9	TRBJ1-2	.	TGTGCCAGCAGCGGCCAGACGGACGGGCCGGGGGGTTATGGCTACACCTTC	CASSGQTDGPGGYGYTF
TRBV6-5	TRBJ2-5	TRBD2	TGTGCCAGCAGTTACGCCCAGCGGGAGGGGGAGACCCAGTACTTC	CASSYAQREGETQYF
TRBV25-1	TRBJ1-2	TRBD1	TGTGCCAGCAGCGTAGACAGGGGCTTGTCCTATGGCTACACCTTC	CASSVDRGLSYGYTF
TRBV25-1	TRBJ2-7	TRBD2	TGTGCCAGCAGTGCCGACAAAACGGGAGGGGTCCACGAGCAGTACTTC	CASSADKTGGVHEQYF
TRBV6-5	TRBJ2-2	.	TGTGCCAGCAGTTACTCAGTCGGTATTAACACCGGGGAGCTGTTTTTT	CASSYSVGINTGELFF
TRBV7-9	TRBJ1-1	.	TGTGCCAGCAGCTTAGTCACGACCCGGGGCACTGAAGCTTTCTTT	CASSLVTTRGTEAFF
TRBV27	TRBJ1-6	TRBD1	TGTGCCAGCAGTTCCCCCCCAGGGGGCAGGGATAATTCACCCCTCCACTTT	CASSSPPGGRDNSPLHF
TRBV6-6	TRBJ1-2	.	TGTGCCAGCATGATGGAGCTTAACTATGGCTACACCTTC	CASMMELNYGYTF
TRBV14	TRBJ1-3	.	TGTGCCAGCAGCCCAGGGGCCTTTTTCTCTGGAAACACCATATATTTT	CASSPGAFFSGNTIYF
TRBV7-3	TRBJ2-7	TRBD2	TGTGCCAGCAGCTTAAGGAGCGGGACGGATTACGAGCAGTACTTC	CASSLRSGTDYEQYF
TRBV5-1	TRBJ1-1	.	TGCGCCAGCAGCTTCGGGACACCGCGTGGTGAAGCTTTCTTT	CASSFGTPRGEAFF
TRBV2	TRBJ1-1	.	TGTGCCAGCAGCAGGGGTCCGAACACTGAAGCTTTCTTT	CASSRGPNTEAFF
TRBV30	TRBJ2-1	TRBD2	TGTGCCTGGAGTTGGAGCGGGGTATACAATGAGCAGTTCTTC	CAWSWSGVYNEQFF
TRBV4-2	TRBJ2-3	.	TGTGCCAGCAGCCAAGATTTTGGAGAGAGCACAGATACGCAGTATTTT	CASSQDFGESTDTQYF
TRBV6-6	TRBJ1-2	.	TGTGCCAGCAGTCGCCGGGATCCCAGCGCTAACTATGGCTACACCTTC	CASSRRDPSANYGYTF
TRBV11-2	TRBJ2-1	.	TGTGCCAGCAGCCCAGTTTTGGTATACAATGAGCAGTTCTTC	CASSPVLVYNEQFF
TRBV4-3	TRBJ1-2	.	TGCGCCAGCAGCCAAGAAGCAGGCTTCTATGGCTACACCTTC	CASSQEAGFYGYTF
TRBV25-1	TRBJ1-2	.	TGTGCCAGCATCGGATGGGGGCATGGCTACACCTTC	CASIGWGHGYTF
TRBV30	TRBJ1-3	.	TGTGCCTGGAGTCTGATGAGCTCTGGAAACACCATATATTTT	CAWSLMSSGNTIYF
TRBV5-8	TRBJ1-5	.	TGTGCCAGCAGCTCTACAGACCCATATAGCAATCAGCCCCAGCATTTT	CASSSTDPYSNQPQHF
TRBV4-1	TRBJ1-5	.	TGCGCCAGCAGCCAGGGACACGGGCCCCAGGCCAATCAGCCCCAGCATTTT	CASSQGHGPQANQPQHF
TRBV4-1	TRBJ1-5	.	TGCGCCAGCAGCCAAGCGACAAGTGTATCGGCGAATCAGCCCCAGCATTTT	CASSQATSVSANQPQHF
TRBV27	TRBJ2-1	TRBD2	TGTGCCAGCAGTGTATCACTAGCGGGCGATGGCAATGAGCAGTTCTTC	CASSVSLAGDGNEQFF
TRBV27	TRBJ2-7	.	TGTGCCAGCAGTTTGGGCGATTCTTCCTACGAGCAGTACTTC	CASSLGDSSYEQYF